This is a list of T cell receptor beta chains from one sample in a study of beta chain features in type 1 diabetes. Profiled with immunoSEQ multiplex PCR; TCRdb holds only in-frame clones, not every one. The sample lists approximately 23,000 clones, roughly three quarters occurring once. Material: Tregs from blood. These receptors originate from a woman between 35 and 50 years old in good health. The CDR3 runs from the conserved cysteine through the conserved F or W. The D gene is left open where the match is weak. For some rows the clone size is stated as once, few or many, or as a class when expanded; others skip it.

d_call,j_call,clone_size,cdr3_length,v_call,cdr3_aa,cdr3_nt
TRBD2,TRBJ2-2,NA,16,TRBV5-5,CASSLLSGGAAGELFF,TGTGCCAGCAGCCTCCTTAGCGGGGGGGCGGCCGGGGAGCTGTTTTTT
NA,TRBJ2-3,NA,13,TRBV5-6,CASSSPLTDTQYF,TGTGCCAGCAGCTCTCCGTTGACAGATACGCAGTATTTT
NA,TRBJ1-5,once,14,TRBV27,CASSPQGPNQPQHF,TGTGCCAGCAGTCCGCAGGGCCCCAATCAGCCCCAGCATTTT
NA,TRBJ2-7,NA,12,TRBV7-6,CASSPGSLLQYF,TGTGCCAGCAGCCCGGGTAGCCTTTTACAGTACTTC
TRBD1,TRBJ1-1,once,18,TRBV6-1,CASSEGDRGRTVDTEAFF,TGTGCCAGCAGTGAGGGCGACAGGGGACGTACCGTGGACACTGAAGCTTTCTTT
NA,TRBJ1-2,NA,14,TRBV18,CASSPRSGNYGYTF,TGTGCCAGCTCACCAAGGTCCGGGAACTATGGCTACACCTTC
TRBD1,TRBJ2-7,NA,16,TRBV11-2,CASSFLRTGDSYEQYF,TGTGCCAGCAGCTTTTTGCGGACAGGGGATTCCTACGAGCAGTACTTC
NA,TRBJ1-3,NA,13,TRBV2,CASSWSSGNTIYF,TGTGCCAGCAGTTGGAGCTCTGGAAACACCATATATTTT
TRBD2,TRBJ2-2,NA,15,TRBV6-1,CASSTLAGGTGELFF,TGTGCCAGCAGTACCCTAGCGGGGGGGACCGGGGAGCTGTTTTTT
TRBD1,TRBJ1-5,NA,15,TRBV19,CASRTGEFGNQPQHF,TGTGCCAGTCGGACAGGGGAATTTGGCAATCAGCCCCAGCATTTT
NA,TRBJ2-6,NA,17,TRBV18,CASSRSSDDSGANVLTF,TGTGCCAGCTCACGGAGCTCAGACGACTCTGGGGCCAACGTCCTGACTTTC
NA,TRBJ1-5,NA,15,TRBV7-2,CASSPTANSNQPQHF,TGTGCCAGCAGCCCGACAGCGAATAGCAATCAGCCCCAGCATTTT
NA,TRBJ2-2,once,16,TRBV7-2,CASSLFGGANTGELFF,TGTGCCAGCAGCTTATTCGGGGGAGCGAACACCGGGGAGCTGTTTTTT
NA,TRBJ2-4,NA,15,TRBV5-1,CASSLFAGAENIQYF,TGCGCCAGCAGCTTGTTTGCGGGGGCGGAAAACATTCAGTACTTC
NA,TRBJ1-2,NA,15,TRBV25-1,CASSDPEAGWYGYTF,TGTGCCAGCAGTGACCCCGAGGCAGGGTGGTATGGCTACACCTTC
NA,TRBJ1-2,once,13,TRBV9,CASSVGGAYGYTF,TGTGCCAGCAGCGTAGGGGGCGCCTATGGCTACACCTTC